Sequencing of this T cell receptor beta chain was carried out in a study of blood T cell repertoires in COVID-19 (dated by TCRdb to the early 2020s). About the investigation overall: Samples from collaborators originated in the United States, Italy and Spain and spanned both the acute and convalescent phases of COVID-19. The material from the prospective study consisted of cDNA or gDNA derived from T cells, B-cell-depleted T cells, or PBMCs. Deeply sampled blood TCRbeta repertoires from subjects exposed to, actively infected with, or recovered from COVID-19 were included in the dataset. The repertoires were released in a freely available public database intended as a resource for research on the immune response to SARS-CoV-2. Samples came from the ongoing ImmuneRACE study (first 160 participants) plus 1,254 subjects from 6 global collaborators. A de-identified subject ID, COVID-19 status, age in years and sex were almost always included in the sample metadata. Where available, HLA class I and class II types were taken from metadata supplied by the sample provider and were not determined by assay-based typing. The research as a whole found: The quantity of clinical and demographic metadata differed by source and by participant and was supplied without curation.

One collaborating source in Seattle enrolled patients during active infection and followed them longitudinally through the course of disease. Whole blood was collected in K2EDTA tubes by collaborating institutions according to the institutions' own protocols. For TCRbeta analysis, collaborators shipped samples as frozen whole blood, isolated PBMCs, or DNA extracted from either of those sample types. About this clone itself: No antigen is known for it. No base quality values were provided; no much bigger clone lies one nucleotide off.

The immunoSEQ Assay, a bias-controlled multiplex PCR, was used to amplify TCRbeta CDR3 regions from genomic DNA. Regarding the original processing steps: Nucleated cell counts per sample were estimated from amplification of reference gene primers within the assay. Sequence reads were collapsed and filtered to measure the absolute abundance of every unique TCRbeta CDR3 rearrangement. For each sample, productive Simpson clonality was calculated by taking the square root of Simpson's diversity index across productive rearrangements. TCRdb retrieved this table from immuneACCESS and kept in-frame rearrangements only. Not all clones are present; in checked studies, unresolved V genes account for under half, and no reason is known for the remainder. That table is the source of V, J and clone size, and D and trimming were worked out from the DNA. The sample table records approximately 210,000 clones; around 84% of these occur just once. Of the sample, roughly a tenth is held by the ten largest clones.

The sequence was obtained from a woman of 80 years or more with COVID-19, enrolled during active disease. Specimen: peripheral blood.

The CDR3 reads CASSSESYNSPLHF. The nucleotide sequence is TGTGCCAGCTCCTCGGAGTCCTATAATTCACCCCTCCACTTT. This chain joins TRBV7-2 to TRBJ1-6; the D gene is not confidently resolved. The CDR3 spans 14 residues, from the cysteine through the phenylalanine. The DNA shown is the 42-base CDR3, in frame from base 1. V was cut back by 8 bases and J by 1 base, leaving a gap of 9 bases between them. The germline V gene provides CDR1 SGHTA and CDR2 FQGNSA.